A selection of T cell receptor beta chains follows, all from one sample in a study of CD8 T cells in ankylosing spondylitis. One entry per CDR3 protein results from TCRdb running MiXCR on the 5' RACE reads. This repertoire shows around 150,000 distinct CDR3 sequences, approximately 7.4% found once; its top ten account for 9.5% to 15%. The sequenced sample consisted of blood, either unsorted or a sorted T cell fraction (not recorded which). The receptors here all came from a female donor with ankylosing spondylitis or in good health (not recorded which). Both conserved end residues are part of each CDR3. D genes are given only for firm matches. Only part of the rows carry a size: once, few, many, or a class if the clone is expanded.

>TRBJ1-2|many|.|14|TRBV29-1
CSVVARQPNYGYTF
TGCAGCGTTGTGGCCCGACAGCCTAACTATGGCTACACCTTC
>TRBJ1-1|.|TRBD1|18|TRBV11-3
CASSLYTWGQGYNTEAFF
TGTGCCAGCAGCTTATATACGTGGGGACAGGGGTATAACACTGAAGCTTTCTTT
>TRBJ1-1|many|.|15|TRBV2
CASSAYRIENTEAFF
TGTGCCAGCAGTGCCTACAGGATCGAGAACACTGAAGCTTTCTTT
>TRBJ1-3|many|.|14|TRBV5-1
CASSTDGTGNTIYF
TGCGCCAGCAGCACAGACGGGACCGGAAACACCATATATTTT
>TRBJ2-1|many|.|16|TRBV19
CASTKNAGIREVEQFF
TGTGCCAGTACTAAGAATGCGGGAATTCGCGAAGTTGAGCAGTTCTTC
>TRBJ2-3|many|TRBD2|17|TRBV7-2
CASSSPGLAGPGDTQYF
TGTGCCAGCAGCTCCCCCGGACTAGCGGGTCCTGGAGATACGCAGTATTTT
>TRBJ1-1|many|.|12|TRBV12-3/TRBV12-4
CASSHPATEAFF
TGTGCCAGCAGTCACCCAGCCACTGAAGCTTTCTTT
>TRBJ1-4|many|.|15|TRBV19
CASSIPDTRNEKLFF
TGTGCCAGTAGTATCCCGGACACAAGAAATGAAAAACTGTTTTTT
>TRBJ2-5|many|.|15|TRBV24-1
CATSDLVTSGETQYF
TGTGCCACCAGTGATTTGGTGACTTCGGGGGAGACCCAGTACTTC
>TRBJ2-5|few|.|15|TRBV7-2
CASSLDEVVKETQYF
TGTGCCAGCAGCTTAGATGAGGTGGTCAAAGAGACCCAGTACTTC
>TRBJ1-5|many|.|15|TRBV7-2
CASSLGVRSNQPQHF
TGTGCCAGCAGCTTGGGGGTGAGAAGCAATCAGCCCCAGCATTTT
>TRBJ1-1|many|TRBD1|15|TRBV20-1
CSARVQPGGNTEAFF
TGCAGTGCTAGAGTTCAACCAGGGGGGAACACTGAAGCTTTCTTT
>TRBJ2-7|many|TRBD1|15|TRBV4-2
CASSQDRTGRDEQYF
TGTGCCAGCAGCCAAGATCGGACAGGGCGGGACGAGCAGTACTTC
>TRBJ2-4|many|.|16|TRBV7-2
CASSADSSEAKNIQYF
TGTGCCAGCAGCGCCGACAGTTCTGAAGCCAAAAACATTCAGTACTTC
>TRBJ2-1|many|.|13|TRBV12-3/TRBV12-4
CASSLSPGNEQFF
TGTGCCAGCAGTTTATCTCCTGGCAATGAGCAGTTCTTC
>TRBJ2-6|many|.|15|TRBV4-1
CASSQEVTGANVLTF
TGCGCCAGCAGCCAAGAAGTAACAGGGGCCAACGTCCTGACTTTC
>TRBJ2-2|many|.|15|TRBV5-1
CASSLTGYNTGELFF
TGCGCCAGCAGCTTGACGGGCTATAACACCGGGGAGCTGTTTTTT
>TRBJ1-3|once|.|16|TRBV4-2
CASSQDRGRGRNTIYF
TGTGCCAGCAGCCAAGATCGTGGCAGGGGTAGAAACACCATATATTTT
>TRBJ1-2|few|.|18|TRBV20-1
CSATSLGNRGEYNYGYTF
TGCAGTGCTACCTCCCTCGGGAATAGGGGGGAATATAACTATGGCTACACCTTC
>TRBJ1-6|many|TRBD1|14|TRBV6-1
CASRSGGYNSPLHF
TGTGCCAGCAGGTCAGGGGGCTATAATTCACCCCTCCACTTT
>TRBJ1-2|many|.|13|TRBV19
CASNLRSGTGYTF
TGTGCCAGTAATCTCCGATCGGGAACGGGCTACACCTTC
>TRBJ2-3|many|TRBD2|20|TRBV10-3
CAISAPLFGGGRMSTDTQYF
TGTGCCATCAGTGCCCCGCTTTTCGGGGGGGGAAGAATGAGCACAGATACGCAGTATTTT
>TRBJ1-2|many|.|13|TRBV12-3/TRBV12-4
CASSPLGGYGYTF
TGTGCCAGCAGTCCTTTGGGGGGCTATGGCTACACCTTC
>TRBJ1-4|few|TRBD1|14|TRBV29-1
CSVASGQINEKLFF
TGCAGCGTTGCCTCGGGACAGATTAATGAAAAACTGTTTTTT
>TRBJ1-5|.|.|13|TRBV5-4
CASSLDRERPQHF
TGTGCCAGCAGCTTGGACCGCGAACGGCCCCAGCATTTT
>TRBJ2-7|many|.|15|TRBV6-1
CASSERTRPSYEQYF
TGTGCCAGCAGCGAGAGGACAAGACCTTCCTACGAGCAGTACTTC
>TRBJ2-2|many|.|15|TRBV20-1
CSARKGGPFTGELFF
TGCAGTGCTAGGAAGGGGGGCCCTTTCACCGGGGAGCTGTTTTTT